Below, 31 T cell receptor beta chains from the same sample are listed, as sequenced in a study of neurological immune-mediated disorders. TCRdb redid the calling of the 5' RACE reads with MiXCR, one entry per CDR3 protein. The sample gives some 60,000 distinct CDR3 sequences, less than 10% of which show up once; roughly an eighth is in the top ten. Time point denoted: longitudinal time-point 2. Sequencing used PBMCs. The receptor source for this set is a man aged 30 to 45 in good health.

This clonotype was found many times. This chain uses TRBV5-1 with TRBJ2-2; D is unresolved. Trimming took off 0 bases at V and 8 bases at J, with 8 bases between the two ends. The CDR3 has 13 amino acids. CDR1 is SGHRS and CDR2 is YFSETQ in the germline V gene. The DNA of the CDR3 is TGCGCCAGCAGCTTGGCGACGCAAGGGGAGCTGTTTTTT. As protein: CASSLATQGELFF.

This clonotype occurred many times. The V and J genes are TRBV5-1 and TRBJ2-3; D unclear. V gave up 4 bases and J gave up 6 bases, with 9 bases separating them. The CDR3 loop spans 12 amino acids. Germline CDR1 is SGHRS and CDR2 is YFSETQ. CDR3 sequence: CASSIQRDTQYF. The CDR3 DNA reads TGCGCCAGCAGCATTCAGAGGGATACGCAGTATTTT. Based on the CDR3 plus reference TRBV5-1 and TRBJ2-3, the full variable domain is KAGVTQTPRYLIKTRGQQVTLSCSPISGHRSVSWYQQTPGQGLQFLFEYFSETQRNKGNFPGRFSGRQFSNSRSEMNVSTLELGDSALYLCASSIQRDTQYFGPGTRLTVL.

This clonotype occurred many times. The J gene is TRBJ1-2, the V gene TRBV20-1; 9 bases align to TRBD1. The germline CDR1 and CDR2 sequences are DFQATT and SNEGSKA (reference sequence). V was pared by 6 bases and J by 8 bases, with 16 bases of the junction left unmatched. This CDR3 region has 15 residues. CDR3: CSAPGTGISNRGYTF. The CDR3 nucleotides read TGCAGTGCCCCCGGGACAGGGATTTCCAACCGAGGCTACACCTTC.

The sample holds many counts of this clonotype. The rearrangement uses TRBV21-1 and TRBJ1-5; TRBD1 is the table's D call and was not checked against the DNA. TRBV21-1 is a pseudogene segment. This CDR3 has 16 residues. The DNA for the CDR3 is TGTGCCAGCAGTAAGTCCCCAGGCTATAGCAATCAGCCCCAGCATTTT. Its translation is CASSKSPGYSNQPQHF.

This clonotype was recorded many times. This chain joins TRBV5-5 and TRBJ1-3; perhaps TRBD1 as D (5 bases). The CDR3 runs to 14 residues. The V end lost 4 bases, the J end lost 0 bases, and 8 bases lay between the germline ends. Germline CDR1 reads SGHKS; CDR2 reads YYEKEE (reference sequence). The CDR3 region is CASSAGGSGNTIYF. DNA of the CDR3: TGTGCCAGCAGCGCCGGGGGCTCTGGAAACACCATATATTTT.

This clonotype was seen ten or more times. V and J are TRBV7-2 and TRBJ2-7; maybe TRBD2 (5 bases). This CDR3 has 13 residues. Germline-derived CDR1 and CDR2 are SGHTA and FQGNSA. Deletions cut 3 bases from V and 5 bases from J, with 11 bases between. The CDR3 loop is CASSFGRNNEQYF. CDR3 nucleotide sequence: TGTGCCAGCAGCTTTGGGAGAAACAACGAGCAGTACTTC.

The rearrangement uses TRBV3-1 and TRBJ2-6, with no clear D. Germline V gene sequence: CDR1 LGHDT, CDR2 YNNKEL (reference sequence). V was shortened by 8 bases and J by 1 base, with 6 bases between the two germline ends. The CDR3 is 13 residues long. CDR3 coding DNA: TGTGCCAGCGCCCGTTCTGGGGCCAACGTCCTGACTTTC. It codes for CASARSGANVLTF.

This clonotype was seen ten or more times. The chain carries TRBV7-3 and TRBJ2-1; 7 bases line up with TRBD2. V gave up 1 base and J gave up 3 bases; unmatched junction bases: 3. Per germline, CDR1 SGHTA and CDR2 FQGTGA. CDR3 size: 15 residues. The CDR3 loop is CASSLSGGRYNEQFF. The CDR3 DNA reads TGTGCCAGCAGCTTAAGCGGGGGACGCTACAATGAGCAGTTCTTC.

In its sample, this clonotype was seen many times. This chain connects TRBV5-1 to TRBJ2-1; D ambiguous. There are 12 residues in the CDR3. Germline values: CDR1 SGHRS, CDR2 YFSETQ. V lost 2 bases and J lost 7, with 7 bases in between. This CDR3 is CASSLLWNEQFF. CDR3 DNA sequence: TGCGCCAGCAGCTTATTATGGAATGAGCAGTTCTTC.

This clonotype was detected many times. The chain uses TRBV4-1 and TRBJ2-1; 10 bases line up with TRBD1. The CDR3 contains 18 residues. CDR1 is MGHRA and CDR2 is YSYEKL in the germline V gene. Trimming took 10 bases from V and 3 from J; bases not matched to a gene: 18. CDR3 sequence: CATTTGDRGERIYNEQFF. The CDR3 nucleotides are TGCGCCACCACAACAGGGGACAGGGGCGAAAGGATCTACAATGAGCAGTTCTTC.

This clonotype was found many times. The V call is TRBV20-1, the J call TRBJ2-5, with 11 positions matching TRBD2. The CDR3 consists of 15 residues. V lost 2 bases to trimming and J lost 4 bases; unmatched junction nucleotides: 6. Germline V CDR1 and CDR2: DFQATT, SNEGSKA (reference sequence). CDR3 residues: CSARIAGGPTETQYF. In nucleotides, the CDR3 is TGCAGTGCTAGAATAGCGGGAGGGCCGACAGAGACCCAGTACTTC.

This clonotype was detected many times. V is TRBV10-3 and J is TRBJ1-2, with TRBD1 as a possible D gene (5 bases). Germline V lookup: CDR1 ENHRY, CDR2 SYGVKD. The V end lost 0 bases, the J end lost 2 bases, and 13 bases lay between the germline ends. This CDR3 spans 16 amino acids. The CDR3 coding sequence is TGTGCCATCAGTGAGTCGTTTGCCAAGGGGAACTATGGCTACACCTTC. The encoded protein is CAISESFAKGNYGYTF.

This clonotype has at least ten counts. V gene TRBV5-1 combines with J gene TRBJ2-1; TRBD2 matches 9 bases. V gave up 2 bases and J gave up 3 bases; unmatched junction bases: 6. In germline, CDR1 is SGHRS, CDR2 YFSETQ. The CDR3 extends over 16 amino acids. The CDR3 coding sequence is TGCGCCAGCAGCTTCGAACTAGCGGGTTTCTACAATGAGCAGTTCTTC. This encodes CASSFELAGFYNEQFF.

This clonotype was seen ten or more times. The rearrangement uses TRBV3-1 and TRBJ1-2, with D possibly TRBD1 on 5 matching bases. The CDR3 runs 15 residues. Germline V gives CDR1 LGHDT, CDR2 YNNKEL (reference sequence). Trimming stripped 8 bases from V and 4 bases from J, with 20 bases between. CDR3 region: CASQEAQARGYGYTF. In DNA form, the CDR3 reads TGTGCCAGCCAAGAAGCCCAGGCAAGGGGCTATGGCTACACCTTC.

This clonotype qualifies as medium-sized. This sequence joins TRBV4-1 and TRBJ2-1; possibly TRBD2 for D (6 bases). Trimming cost V 0 bases and J 4 bases, with 13 bases left between them. CDR1 MGHRA and CDR2 YSYEKL come from the germline V gene. The CDR3 runs to 16 residues. CDR3 protein: CASSQDRGVPYNEQFF. CDR3 DNA sequence: TGCGCCAGCAGCCAAGATCGCGGGGTCCCTTACAATGAGCAGTTCTTC.

This clonotype was seen at least ten times. The CDR3 reads CASSPGTLTQWNEKLFF. Written as DNA, the CDR3 is TGTGCCAGCAGCCCCGGGACCCTAACCCAGTGGAATGAAAAACTGTTTTTT. The chain recombines TRBV5-5 with TRBJ1-4; D possibly corresponds to TRBD1 (5 bases). The CDR3 is 17 residues long. V dropped 4 bases and J dropped 5 bases, with 21 bases sitting between them. The germline V gene has CDR1 SGHKS and CDR2 YYEKEE (reference sequence).

This clonotype was seen ten or more times. The chain joins TRBV7-2 to TRBJ1-5, with D perhaps matching TRBD1 (6 bases). Trimming stripped 1 base from V and 2 bases from J, with 9 bases between. This CDR3 spans 15 amino acids. The germline CDR1 and CDR2 sequences are SGHTA and FQGNSA. DNA for the CDR3: TGTGCCAGCAGCTTAGGGGGGCCGGGCAATCAGCCCCAGCATTTT. It is translated as CASSLGGPGNQPQHF. Using reference TRBV7-2 and TRBJ1-5 for the parts outside the CDR3, the full variable domain is GAGVSQSPSNKVTEKGKDVELRCDPISGHTALYWYRQSLGQGLEFLIYFQGNSAPDKSGLPSDRFSAERTGGSVSTLTIQRTQQEDSAVYLCASSLGGPGNQPQHFGDGTRLSIL.

This clonotype was counted ten times or more. J is TRBJ2-7 and V is TRBV30; TRBD1 aligns across 7 bases. Trimming cost V 5 bases and J 5 bases; bases outside gene matches: 9. Germline V gene sequence: CDR1 GTSNPN, CDR2 SVGIG (reference sequence). The length of the CDR3 is 13 residues. Written as DNA, the CDR3 is TGTGCCTGGGAGGGGACAGCAGGGAACGAGCAGTACTTC. This codes for CAWEGTAGNEQYF.

The rearrangement links TRBV19 to TRBJ2-7, with 10 bases matching TRBD2. Germline V gene sequence: CDR1 LNHDA, CDR2 SQIVND (reference sequence). The CDR3 has 14 amino acids. Germline trimming cut 3 bases from V and 6 bases from J; bases unmatched to any gene: 5. The CDR3 DNA is TGTGCCAGTAGTATTATACTAGCGGGAAGCGAGCAGTACTTC. Encoded protein: CASSIILAGSEQYF.

The table lists this clonotype with many counts. J is TRBJ1-1 and V is TRBV28, with D possibly TRBD1 on 5 matching bases. The germline V gene encodes CDR1 MDHEN and CDR2 SYDVKM. Trimming left V 3 bases short and J 5 bases short, with 7 bases between. The CDR3 consists of 12 residues. DNA of the CDR3: TGTGCCAGCAGTTTGGGGGTTACTGAAGCTTTCTTT. Protein product: CASSLGVTEAFF.

This clonotype was recorded many times. This chain's CDR3 is CASTPGPPIYEQYF. The CDR3 nucleotides read TGTGCCAGCACGCCGGGCCCACCGATCTACGAGCAGTACTTC. This chain uses TRBV25-1 with TRBJ2-7; D not resolved. CDR3 length: 14 residues. V shed 7 bases and J shed 3 bases, with 16 bases lying between them. The germline gives CDR1 MGHDK, CDR2 SYGVNS.

V is TRBV20-1 and J is TRBJ1-6; no reliable D call. The CDR3 is 12 residues long. The ends were cut back, 2 bases at V and 7 bases at J, with 6 bases in the middle. The V gene's germline CDR1 is DFQATT and CDR2 SNEGSKA (reference sequence). For the CDR3, the DNA is TGCAGTGCTAGAACGGGGAATTCACCCCTCCACTTT. Its translation: CSARTGNSPLHF.

This clonotype was counted many times. The chain has TRBV29-1 and TRBJ2-1; D is perhaps TRBD2 (6 bases). Germline CDR1 is SQVTM and CDR2 is ANQGSEA. The germline V and J ends were trimmed by 7 bases and 9 bases, with 16 bases remaining between them. This CDR3 has 12 amino acids. The CDR3 protein is CSGRRESGEQFF. The CDR3 region has the DNA TGCAGCGGCAGGAGGGAGAGCGGTGAGCAGTTCTTC.

This clonotype showed up many times. The chain has TRBV5-1 and TRBJ1-6; D may be TRBD1 (6 bases). The CDR3 length is 15 residues. V was clipped by 3 bases and J by 5 bases, with 12 bases between them. Germline V gives CDR1 SGHRS, CDR2 YFSETQ. CDR3 in amino acids: CASSWKDSDNSPLHF. In DNA form, the CDR3 reads TGCGCCAGCAGCTGGAAGGACAGCGATAATTCACCCCTCCACTTT.

This clonotype was seen at least ten times. The V call is TRBV28, the J call TRBJ2-7; D gene unclear. Germline loops: CDR1 MDHEN, CDR2 SYDVKM. The CDR3 is 15 residues long. Trimming removed 5 bases from V and 4 bases from J, with 18 bases in between. The CDR3 DNA is TGTGCCAGCAGTCTCCCGGGTCCGAGCGTGTACGAGCAGTACTTC. Translation gives CASSLPGPSVYEQYF.

There are many counts of this clonotype. The V call is TRBV7-9, the J call TRBJ2-7, with 8 bases lining up with TRBD2. Unmatched junction bases numbered 5, after V lost 4 bases and J lost 0 bases. The CDR3 contains 15 residues. Germline lookup yields CDR1 SEHNR and CDR2 FQNEAQ (reference sequence). CDR3 sequence: CASSSTSVTSYEQYF. The CDR3 DNA reads as TGTGCCAGCAGCTCGACTAGCGTGACCTCCTACGAGCAGTACTTC.

Many counts were recorded for this clonotype. This chain connects TRBV6-1 to TRBJ1-1, with D possibly being TRBD1 (6 bases). The CDR3 covers 18 residues. Per germline, CDR1 MNHNS and CDR2 SASEGT. V lost 1 base to trimming and J lost 0 bases, with 18 bases between them. CDR3 coding DNA: TGTGCCAGCAGTGAAGTCAGGGGCGCGGGGTGGGTGAACACTGAAGCTTTCTTT. This sequence encodes CASSEVRGAGWVNTEAFF.

This chain joins TRBV11-2 and TRBJ2-5; maybe TRBD1 (6 bases). V was pared by 5 bases and J by 4 bases, with 17 bases between. Germline V gene lookup returns CDR1 SGHAT and CDR2 FQNNGV. There are 15 residues in the CDR3. CDR3 sequence (DNA): TGTGCCAGCAGCCCAGGACAGTATGAGAGAGAGACCCAGTACTTC. Its translation is CASSPGQYERETQYF. Looking up the rest from reference TRBV11-2 and TRBJ2-5 gives the full variable domain: EAGVAQSPRYKIIEKRQSVAFWCNPISGHATLYWYQQILGQGPKLLIQFQNNGVVDDSQLPKDRFSAERLKGVDSTLKIQPAKLEDSAVYLCASSPGQYERETQYFGPGTRLLVL.

This clonotype was seen repeatedly, ten times or more. The chain is built from TRBV20-1 and TRBJ2-1; 14 bases fit TRBD2. The V and J ends lost 6 bases and 9 bases, in that order; junction bases with no gene match: 7. The CDR3 extends over 14 amino acids. Germline assignment: CDR1 DFQATT and CDR2 SNEGSKA (reference sequence). The CDR3: CSAGLAGGLGEQFF. The CDR3 bases are TGCAGTGCCGGACTAGCGGGAGGTCTGGGTGAGCAGTTCTTC.

The V and J genes are TRBV6-5 and TRBJ1-5; the D gene is possibly TRBD1 (6 bases). This CDR3 has 14 residues. Trimming pared 8 bases from V and 2 bases from J, leaving 13 bases between. Germline CDR1 is MNHEY and CDR2 is SVGAGI. The CDR3 protein is CASGGGGGNQPQHF. CDR3 in DNA: TGTGCCAGCGGGGGAGGGGGGGGCAATCAGCCCCAGCATTTT.

This clonotype was observed many times. The genes are TRBV2 and TRBJ2-1; 9 bases are a match to TRBD2. J lost 8 bases, V lost 9 bases, and 17 bases had no gene match. The CDR3 spans 16 residues. Germline V lookup: CDR1 SNHLY, CDR2 FYNNEI. CDR3 in DNA: TGTGCCAGTCTGTCTTCTGGGACTAGCAAGTCCCATGAGCAGTTCTTC. The encoded protein is CASLSSGTSKSHEQFF.